The 5 T cell receptor beta chains presented below share a single source sample, sequenced in a study of blood T cell repertoires in COVID-19. Sequencing used immunoSEQ multiplex PCR; TCRdb keeps in-frame clones, though not all of them. The sample consists of roughly 160,000 clones, about four fifths of them appearing once. Sequencing input: peripheral blood. These TCRs come from a woman in her seventies who had recovered from COVID-19.

The chain has TRBV7-6 and TRBJ2-3; 7 bases match TRBD2. Trimming took 1 base from V and 3 from J; bases not matched to a gene: 7. Germline CDR1 SGHVS, CDR2 FNYEAQ. The CDR3 runs 16 residues. CDR3 sequence reads: CASSLDDQRGTDTQYF. CDR3 coding DNA: TGTGCCAGCAGCTTAGACGACCAGCGGGGAACAGATACGCAGTATTTT.

The chain carries TRBV10-1 and TRBJ2-3; a weak D match, TRBD2 (5 bases). Germline V gives CDR1 WNHNN, CDR2 SYGVQD (reference sequence). V dropped 3 bases and J dropped 3 bases, with 7 bases sitting between them. The CDR3 length is 13 residues. CDR3 nucleotides: TGCGCCAGCAGTGAAGGCGGGACAGATACGCAGTATTTT. Encoded protein: CASSEGGTDTQYF.

The rearrangement links TRBV7-2 to TRBJ2-7; 13 nucleotides line up with TRBD2. V gave up 0 bases and J gave up 2 bases; unmatched junction bases: 1. The CDR3 length is 16 residues. Germline CDR1 reads SGHTA; CDR2 reads FQGNSA. CDR3 amino acids: CASSLAGTSGAYEQYF. Here the CDR3 DNA reads TGTGCCAGCAGCTTAGCTGGGACTAGCGGGGCCTACGAGCAGTACTTC.

The V and J genes are TRBV9 and TRBJ1-6; TRBD1 might be the D (5 bases). The CDR3 is 14 residues long. Trimming cost V 4 bases and J 9 bases, with 14 bases left between them. Germline values: CDR1 SGDLS, CDR2 YYNGEE. The DNA of the CDR3 is TGTGCCAGCAGCCAGCGGACCGGGGGTTCACCCCTCCACTTT. Encoded protein: CASSQRTGGSPLHF. The variable domain in full, with the rest retrieved from reference TRBV9 and TRBJ1-6, is DSGVTQTPKHLITATGQRVTLRCSPRSGDLSVYWYQQSLDQGLQFLIQYYNGEERAKGNILERFSAQQFPDLHSELNLSSLELGDSALYFCASSQRTGGSPLHFGNGTRLTVT.

The CDR3 region is CSASAGDRGGEQFF. Written as DNA, the CDR3 is TGCAGTGCTAGTGCCGGGGACAGGGGGGGTGAGCAGTTCTTC. This chain joins TRBV20-1 and TRBJ2-1, with TRBD1 identical over 11 bases. This CDR3 spans 14 amino acids. Germline CDR1 is DFQATT and CDR2 is SNEGSKA (reference sequence). V dropped 3 bases and J dropped 9; count of bases not matched to a gene: 7.